The 3 T cell receptor beta chains given below trace back to one sample, sequenced in a study of blood T cell repertoires in COVID-19. TCRdb's table, derived via immunoSEQ multiplex PCR, lists solely in-frame clones and lacks some. The sample carries a few hundred thousand clones, about 88% recorded once. Sequenced: peripheral blood. These receptors all stem from a woman between 55 and 75 years old with acute or convalescent COVID-19.

The V and J genes are TRBV3-1 (or the pseudogene TRBV3-2) and TRBJ1-2; weak D call: TRBD1 (5 bases). Germline CDR1 is LGHDT and CDR2 is YNNKEL (reference sequence). There are 18 residues in the CDR3. V dropped 4 bases and J dropped 0 bases, with 21 bases sitting between them. As DNA, the CDR3 is TGTGCCAGCAGCCGGGGGGAGGTGAACCTACTGGCTAACTATGGCTACACCTTC. Its protein is CASSRGEVNLLANYGYTF.

This clone has a single count. V is TRBV11-3 and J is TRBJ2-5; 9 nucleotides line up with TRBD2. J lost 3 bases, V lost 3 bases, and 5 bases had no gene match. The CDR3 runs 15 residues. Germline CDR1 reads SGHNT; CDR2 reads YENEEA. In DNA, the CDR3 is TGTGCCAGCAGCTTTGCGGGAGGGCTAGAAGAGACCCAGTACTTC. It codes for CASSFAGGLEETQYF.

The V call is TRBV24-1, the J call TRBJ2-5; 7 bases map to TRBD2. Germline CDR1 reads KGHDR; CDR2 reads SFDVKD. CDR3 length: 15 residues. V was clipped by 3 bases and J by 5 bases; unmatched bases: 8. The CDR3 here is CATSDPRLGGETQYF. The DNA of the CDR3 is TGTGCCACCAGTGATCCCCGTTTGGGGGGGGAGACCCAGTACTTC.